This T cell receptor beta chain came from a study of blood T cell repertoires in COVID-19. In the study overall: Researchers got acute and convalescent COVID-19 samples from the United States, Italy and Spain. From T cells, B-cell-depleted T cells, or PBMCs came the material, which was cDNA or gDNA.

Germline values: CDR1 SGHAT, CDR2 FQNNGV. This CDR3 contains 15 residues. Losses at the gene ends were 1 base for V and 1 base for J; bases not matched to a gene: 0. Profiled with immunoSEQ multiplex PCR; TCRdb holds only in-frame clones, not every one. Among more than 150,000 clones listed, about 87% were seen once. V is TRBV11-2 and J is TRBJ2-5, with TRBD1 matching over 10 bases. The source material was peripheral blood. The source of this sequence is a woman under 30 who had recovered from COVID-19. The DNA for the CDR3 is TGTGCCAGCAGCTTAGGGACAGGGGGCCAAGAGACCCAGTACTTC. Translation gives CASSLGTGGQETQYF.